This T cell receptor beta chain appears in the sequencing data of a study of T cell responses to AZD1222 COVID-19 vaccine. Details on this clone: Its antigen remains unknown.

The ends lost 4 bases at V and 5 bases at J; junction bases unmatched: 11. Germline V lookup: CDR1 SGDLS, CDR2 YYNGEE. This CDR3 has 15 residues. The study, taken as a whole, reports: Clonal diversity may have been underestimated in mostly white British donors. Spike-wide vaccine-associated CD4 TCRs dominated at 160-218 and 743-854. Two AZD1222 administrations were followed by greater Spike-specific TCR breadth and depth.

Profiled with immunoSEQ multiplex PCR; TCRdb holds only in-frame clones, not every one. The table shows 150,000 to 200,000 clones, with 90% to 95% occurring only once. The chain employs TRBV9 and TRBJ1-2; TRBD1 matches 7 bases. The sequence was obtained from an adult in good health. The specimen was peripheral blood, collected on day 0 of AZD1222 vaccination. The DNA for the CDR3 is TGTGCCAGCAGCCCCTCGGGGACAGCCGATTATGGCTACACCTTC. Encoded protein: CASSPSGTADYGYTF.